What follows is one T cell receptor beta chain and its context. Its antigen is not identified. Using genomic DNA as the template, TCR beta VDJ and CDR3 profiling was carried out. TCRdb called the reads again in MiXCR, with one record for every CDR3 protein. The repertoire includes about 210,000 distinct CDR3 sequences, approximately 35% of them detected once, and roughly 1.1% sits in the top ten. V lost 4 bases and J 6 bases, leaving 1 base between the germline ends. The CDR3 loop spans 10 amino acids. Germline-derived CDR1 and CDR2 are SGDLS and YYNGEE. The sample originates from a study of CD8+CD57+ T cells in acquired aplastic anemia. For the study at large: The mean DNA yield obtained from sorted CD4+ and CD8+ cells came to approximately 3.2 ug. The study's findings and limits: For CD8+ Simpson's diversity, patients and controls showed no significant difference.

The chain combines TRBV9 with TRBJ2-2; no clear D gene. This clonotype originated in a human donor in good health, serving as a control. The sequenced sample was sorted CD4+, CD8+, or CD8+CD57+ T cells (not recorded which) from PBMCs. CDR3 region: CASSPGELFF. The CDR3 nucleotides read TGTGCCAGCAGCCCCGGGGAGCTGTTTTTT. The variable domain in full, completed from reference TRBV9 and TRBJ2-2, reads DSGVTQTPKHLITATGQRVTLRCSPRSGDLSVYWYQQSLDQGLQFLIQYYNGEERAKGNILERFSAQQFPDLHSELNLSSLELGDSALYFCASSPGELFFGEGSRLTVL.